This T cell receptor beta chain was identified during a study of cytomegalovirus exposure and HLA in healthy donors. Study outcomes and limitations: Several of the most significant clusters appeared linked to common viral pathogens, based on a later analysis. Earlier analysis found most TCR beta V segments productive about 90% or about 30% of the time.

Amplification used 60 Vbeta primers and 13 Jbeta primers. Here immunoSEQ multiplex PCR was the method, and the copy in TCRdb shows in-frame clones only, minus some. Found here are more than 40,000 clones, over 70% of them singletons; the top ten hold 2.5% to 3%. Trimming cost V 9 bases and J 1 base, with 12 bases left between them. Germline CDR1 is ENHRY and CDR2 is SYGVKD. The CDR3 is 14 residues long. Concerning this clone: Its matching antigen is unknown.

The clonotype originates from a man aged 45-65 years in good health and CMV-seronegative. V and J are TRBV10-3 and TRBJ2-2, with D maybe TRBD1 (6 bases). The material sequenced was PBMCs. CDR3 sequence (DNA): TGTGCCATAAAGAGGACAGAGAACACCGGGGAGCTGTTTTTT. It is translated as CAIKRTENTGELFF.